This TCR beta chain was recorded in a study of neurological immune-mediated disorders. Study-level findings and limits: CDR3 amino acid sequences of expanded clones were not shared across subjects, a result suggesting private repertoires in all groups. The greatest TCR clonal expansion occurred in HTLV-1-associated myelopathy and the least in multiple sclerosis, which fell below healthy controls.

Synthesis of cDNA was carried out by template-switch 5'RACE. The reaction used 10-nucleotide random UMIs. TCRdb independently ran MiXCR on the 5' RACE reads; one entry per CDR3 protein. The sample lists 55,000 or so distinct CDR3 sequences, more than 3% occurring once. This CDR3 is built from 14 residues. V was clipped by 3 bases and J by 5 bases, with 11 bases between them. Germline lookup yields CDR1 SEHNR and CDR2 FQNEAQ (reference sequence). This clonotype was detected ten times or more. No antigen is known for it. Sorted libraries used some 920,000 CD4+ or CD8+ T cells. The J gene is TRBJ2-1, the V gene TRBV7-9; D gene unclear. The sequenced material came from CD4+ T cells from blood. This TCR derives from a woman aged 40 to 50 with multiple sclerosis. Written as DNA, the CDR3 is TGTGCCAGCAGCTTGGCGCTCGGAGACAATGAGCAGTTCTTC. Its translation: CASSLALGDNEQFF.